This TCR beta chain was recorded in a study of blood T cell repertoires in COVID-19. Study-level information: Spain, Italy and the United States supplied samples that represented acute and convalescent COVID-19.

Germline loops: CDR1 SGHNT, CDR2 YYREEE (reference sequence). The V end was cut by 0 bases, the J end by 10 bases, with 14 bases between. This CDR3 spans 13 amino acids. Assay: immunoSEQ multiplex PCR; the TCRdb copy retains only in-frame clones and omits some. The repertoire consists of roughly 240,000 clones, with roughly four fifths occurring once and the leading ten covering about 4.8%. The rearrangement uses TRBV5-4 and TRBJ2-7, with D maybe TRBD1 (7 bases). The sequenced sample was peripheral blood. This TCR was recovered from a woman aged 65 to 85 with acute or convalescent COVID-19. The CDR3 spells CASSLAGGGSQYF. CDR3 nucleotides: TGTGCCAGCAGCTTGGCCGGAGGGGGCTCACAGTACTTC.